One TCR beta chain is described in this entry. immunoSEQ multiplex PCR used an average of roughly 1,300 ng genomic DNA. Here immunoSEQ multiplex PCR was the method, and the copy in TCRdb shows in-frame clones only, minus some. The sample includes 25,000 to 35,000 clones. This sample was included in a study of T cells in women clearing cervical HPV infection. Study-level background: Controls were women whose single incident HPV16 infection cleared within 12 months without precancer or cancer. Blood came at first lesion visit for cases, post-clearance for controls.

This clonotype was sampled from a woman between 18 and 69 years old with a cervical HPV16 infection that either progressed to CIN3+ or cleared (not recorded which). Sequenced sample: blood buffy coat.

The sequenced part of the CDR3 DNA is TGTGCCAGTAGTATATTTCTCGGGCTAGCAATTGGGGAG. Protein product: CASSIFLGLAIGE. The full CDR3 sequence reads CASSIFLGLAIGELFF. The chain uses TRBV19 and TRBJ2-2, with D perhaps TRBD2 (5 bases). The read halts 3 residues ahead of the CDR3 end, with the missing end drawn from the germline J gene. The V end was cut by 2 bases, the J end by 8 bases, with 18 bases between. This CDR3 spans 16 amino acids. CDR1 and CDR2 from the germline V gene are LNHDA and SQIVND (reference sequence). Full variable domain (outside the CDR3, taken from reference TRBV19 and TRBJ2-2): DGGITQSPKYLFRKEGQNVTLSCEQNLNHDAMYWYRQDPGQGLRLIYYSQIVNDFQKGDIAEGYSVSREKKESFPLTVTSAQKNPTAFYLCASSIFLGLAIGELFFGEGSRLTVL.